This TCR beta chain was recovered during a study of blood T cells in healthy people across ages (dated by TCRdb to about 2015). Context from the whole study: In model experiments, template switching captured about one uniquely barcoded TCR beta cDNA molecule for every two T cells. Using the same blood draw, the study looked at two additional independent replicas of 1 million unique cDNA reads for two donors, one aged 18 to 29 and the other aged 80 or older. The donors were split into four age groups: young (average around 17 years), middle-aged (39), aged (about 56) and long-lived (over 80). To avoid experimental bias, donors of different ages were distributed randomly across sequencing lanes. Using deep sequencing normalized with unique cDNA molecular identifiers, the study measured how TCR beta repertoire diversity changes with age. The full study reports these points: Observed TCR beta diversity per million T cells fell roughly linearly with age, and a significant reduction was already apparent by age about 43. Donor CMV infection status was unknown, potentially confounding age-related changes in expanded clonotypes. Compared with the aged group, the long-lived group had more naive CD4+ T cells, fewer expanded clones and increased TCR diversity, a pattern suggesting age selection. Observed TCR beta diversity correlated strongly with the percentage of naive T cells measured by flow cytometry. Estimates of total diversity based on one million sequenced T cells were considered lower bounds and underestimates. Since profiling was done on bulk unsorted PBMCs, naive and antigen-experienced compartments could not be conclusively compared.

Systemically healthy Caucasian individuals from Russia, around 39 in total and aged roughly 6 to 95 years, were included as donors. Each donor gave 8.5 to 10 milliliters of peripheral blood, collected into EDTA-treated Vacutainer tubes. Ficoll-Paque density-gradient centrifugation was used to isolate PBMCs, with at least 7 million per sample. Total RNA, at least 6 micrograms per sample, was extracted from PBMCs with Trizol reagent. For every donor, flow cytometry on a PBMC aliquot measured the percentage of naive CD45RAhigh/CD27high T cells. Library creation used 5' RACE. This sample was sequenced with an Illumina HiSeq 2500. The second PCR ran for roughly 7 to 12 cycles and used a J-beta primer mix along with a sample-barcoded 5' primer. A template-switch 5' adaptor carrying 12 random nucleotides introduced a unique molecular identifier onto each TCR beta cDNA molecule. Each sample yielded at least 2.5 million CDR3-containing paired-end reads. The Mint cDNA synthesis kit, primed by a TRBC-specific oligonucleotide, was used to synthesize first-strand cDNA from all RNA. All cDNA was treated with uracil-DNA glycosylase and then went through a first 18-cycle PCR with the universal primers M1SS and BC2_uni_R. Processing in the source paper ran as follows. Normalization of each sample was performed by random selection of 1 million high-quality reads, each carrying a distinct molecular identifier. Instead of being binned into consensus sequences, reads that shared molecular identifiers were thrown out. MiTCR, with a Q25 quality threshold and the strictest error-elimination algorithm, was used for CDR3 identification, clonotype clustering and error correction. A nonparametric unseen species model with Euler transformation was used to estimate a lower bound on total TCR beta diversity. Clones were called with MiXCR by TCRdb after fastp trimmed the public reads at Q25, and only in-frame beta chains were retained. Merged by CDR3 protein, the rows form single entries marked with the most common genes and DNA. Clone size and V and J calls follow TCRdb, not the original study. The sample profile shows around 1,500,000 distinct CDR3 sequences; around two fifths of them were found once. The leading ten clones occupy around 8% of the sample.

On this clonotype itself: Its antigen is unknown. No per-base quality is available; no much larger clone lies one base away.

Sequences LGHDT (CDR1) and YNNKEL (CDR2) are obtained from the germline V gene (reference sequence). Between the V and J ends, shortened by 4 bases and 1 base respectively, the junction contains 15 bases. CDR3 length: 16 amino acids, cysteine to phenylalanine. Only the CDR3 region is kept as DNA, spanning 48 bases read in frame from base 1. This sequence uses TRBV3-1 and TRBJ2-3, and TRBD1 may be the D gene, going by 6 matching bases. This receptor was identified in a young woman in good health. The sample comprised blood. At the DNA level, the sequence is TGTGCCAGCAGCCTACAGGGCCCTCGACGCACAGATACGCAGTATTTT. Its protein reads: CASSLQGPRRTDTQYF.